This T cell receptor beta chain was sequenced for a study of CD4 T cells in relation to SARS-CoV-2 and coronaviruses. Findings and caveats of the study: Samples before the pandemic and after infection were not matched within any donor. Crossreactive clones expanded significantly less to SARS-CoV-2 than monoreactive clones.

Using immunoSEQ multiplex PCR, the repertoire was profiled, and TCRdb retains in-frame clones only, with some absent. The sample shows 35,000 to 45,000 clones, around nine tenths of them seen only once. Points on this clone: Its target is not known.

CDR3 size: 15 residues. The V gene end was trimmed by 5 bases and the J gene end by 3 bases; junction bases not matched to a gene: 5. Germline V gene lookup returns CDR1 MNHEY and CDR2 SVGAGI. Source material: memory CD4+ T cells from PBMCs. This sequence was found in an adult with COVID-19. This sequence joins TRBV6-5 and TRBJ1-4, with 8 bases identical to TRBD1. CDR3 DNA sequence: TGTGCCAGCAGTCCGCAGGGGGCAGCTAATGAAAAACTGTTTTTT. Its translation is CASSPQGAANEKLFF.